This T cell receptor (beta chain) was sequenced for a study of cytomegalovirus exposure and HLA in healthy donors. PCR was performed using 60 Vbeta and 13 Jbeta primers. The protocol was immunoSEQ multiplex PCR, while the TCRdb copy is restricted to in-frame clones and leaves out a portion. The table has 55,000 to 75,000 clones, approximately 80% seen once; the top ten hold around 3%. CDR3 size: 18 residues. Germline V lookup: CDR1 SGHRS, CDR2 YFSETQ. The V segment lost 2 bases and the J segment 3 bases; nucleotides outside the gene matches: 14. This rearrangement joins TRBV5-1 to TRBJ1-2; 9 bases map to TRBD1. The TCR comes from a girl under 18 in good health and CMV-seropositive. The sample was PBMCs. In DNA, the CDR3 is TGCGCCAGCAGCTTCCAACCCCCGGGGACAGGGTACGACTATGGCTACACCTTC. This codes for CASSFQPPGTGYDYGYTF.